What follows describes a single T cell receptor beta chain. Recruitment covered 20 to 25 US areas and drew participants whose ages spanned roughly 18 to 100 years. The data stem from a study of blood T cell repertoires in COVID-19. Turning to the study itself: T cells, B-cell-depleted T cells, or PBMCs supplied cDNA or gDNA.

In the source study's methods: Estimation of nucleated cell counts was performed using reference gene primer amplification. The repertoire was sequenced with immunoSEQ multiplex PCR; TCRdb's copy has only in-frame clones and lacks some. V, J and clone size are taken as reported in that table, and D and trimming were inferred from the DNA itself. Here the sample spans 280,000 or so clones, approximately 83% being singletons. Germline V lookup: CDR1 MNHEY, CDR2 SVGAGI. CDR3 length: 13 residues. V was clipped by 6 bases and J by 2 bases; unmatched bases: 3. This chain uses TRBV6-5 with TRBJ1-2; 7 bases agree with TRBD1. The clonotype originates from a man between 25 and 39 years old who had recovered from COVID-19. The sequenced material came from PBMCs or T cells enriched from blood (not recorded which). This CDR3 reads CASRGQLNYGYTF. CDR3 nucleotides: TGTGCCAGCAGGGGACAGCTAAACTATGGCTACACCTTC.